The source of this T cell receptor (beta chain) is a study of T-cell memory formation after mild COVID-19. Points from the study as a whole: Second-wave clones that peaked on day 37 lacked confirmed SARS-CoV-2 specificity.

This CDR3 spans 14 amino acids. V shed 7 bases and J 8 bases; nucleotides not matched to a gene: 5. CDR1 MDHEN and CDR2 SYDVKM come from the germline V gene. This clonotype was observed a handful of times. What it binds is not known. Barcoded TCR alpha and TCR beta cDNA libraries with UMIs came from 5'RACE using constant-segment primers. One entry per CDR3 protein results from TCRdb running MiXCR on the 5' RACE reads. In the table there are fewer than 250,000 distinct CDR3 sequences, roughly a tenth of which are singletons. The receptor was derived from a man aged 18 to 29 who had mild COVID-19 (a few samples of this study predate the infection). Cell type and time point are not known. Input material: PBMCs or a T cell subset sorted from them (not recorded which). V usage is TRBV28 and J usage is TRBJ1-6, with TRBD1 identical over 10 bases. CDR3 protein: CASTPGQGYSPLHF. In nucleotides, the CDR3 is TGTGCCAGCACCCCGGGACAGGGGTATTCACCCCTCCACTTT.